This T cell receptor (beta chain) was observed in a study of cytomegalovirus exposure and HLA in healthy donors. General study points: A previous analysis found most TCR beta V segments productive roughly 87% or roughly 30% of the time.

Amplification used 60 Vbeta primers and 13 Jbeta primers. Assay used: immunoSEQ multiplex PCR; TCRdb lists only in-frame clones, some missing. The sample has tens of thousands of clones, roughly 86% seen once. Germline loops: CDR1 LNHDA, CDR2 SQIVND (reference sequence). The CDR3 loop spans 15 amino acids. V shed 4 bases and J shed 2 bases, with 12 bases lying between them. On this clone itself: The antigen is undetermined.

The clonotype originates from a man younger than 35 in good health and CMV-seronegative. Sequencing was carried out using PBMCs. The chain employs TRBV19 and TRBJ1-5; D may be TRBD1 (6 bases). CDR3 DNA: TGTGCCAGTAGTACGAGAGCAGGGGGCAATCAGCCCCAGCATTTT. Protein product: CASSTRAGGNQPQHF.